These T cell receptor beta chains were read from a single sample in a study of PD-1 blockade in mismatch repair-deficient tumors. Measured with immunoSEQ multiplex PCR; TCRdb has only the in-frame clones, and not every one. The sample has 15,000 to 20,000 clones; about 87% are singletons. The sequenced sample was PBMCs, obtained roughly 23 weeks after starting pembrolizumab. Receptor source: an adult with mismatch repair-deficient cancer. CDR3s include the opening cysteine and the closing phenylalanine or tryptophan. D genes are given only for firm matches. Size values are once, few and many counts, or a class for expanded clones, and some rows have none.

CASGLGQAGSGYTF	TGTGCTAGTGGTTTGGGGCAGGCAGGGTCCGGCTACACCTTC	-	-	TRBV12-5	TRBJ1-2
CASSQNRGSDNEQFF	TGTGCCAGCTCACAAAACAGGGGATCGGACAATGAGCAGTTCTTC	-	TRBD1	TRBV18	TRBJ2-1
CASSSLAGGTDTQYF	TGTGCCAGCAGCTCCCTAGCGGGAGGAACAGATACGCAGTATTTT	-	TRBD2	TRBV9	TRBJ2-3
CSVPRTSGSTGELFF	TGCAGCGTTCCCCGGACTAGCGGGAGTACCGGGGAGCTGTTTTTT	-	TRBD2	TRBV29-1	TRBJ2-2
CASSPTGGGYEQYF	TGTGCCAGCAGTCCGACAGGGGGAGGCTACGAGCAGTACTTC	few	TRBD1	TRBV6-1	TRBJ2-7
CASSLSGVTGELFF	TGTGCCAGCAGTTTATCCGGGGTCACCGGGGAGCTGTTTTTT	-	-	TRBV28	TRBJ2-2
CASSSQGTLNTEAFF	TGCGCCAGCAGCTCTCAGGGAACCCTGAACACTGAAGCTTTCTTT	once	-	TRBV5-1	TRBJ1-1
CASSQRQRLYGYTF	TGTGCCAGTAGCCAACGCCAGCGACTCTATGGCTACACCTTC	-	-	TRBV19	TRBJ1-2
CSVSTGDMETQYF	TGCAGCGTCTCGACAGGGGACATGGAGACCCAGTACTTC	-	TRBD1	TRBV29-1	TRBJ2-5
CASSLATGGIEQFF	TGTGCCAGCAGCTTAGCCACAGGGGGCATTGAGCAGTTCTTC	-	TRBD1	TRBV7-9	TRBJ2-1
CASSVLGVGELFF	TGTGCCAGCAGCGTACTAGGAGTCGGGGAGCTGTTTTTT	-	-	TRBV9	TRBJ2-2
CASSPEGGETQYF	TGTGCCAGCTCACCAGAAGGCGGAGAGACCCAGTACTTC	-	-	TRBV18	TRBJ2-5
CASSWGREGQDTQYF	TGTGCCAGCTCTTGGGGGCGGGAGGGCCAAGATACGCAGTATTTT	once	TRBD2	TRBV9	TRBJ2-3
CASSLNRYYEQYF	TGTGCCAGCAGTTTAAACAGATACTACGAGCAGTACTTC	few	-	TRBV27	TRBJ2-7
CASSEDLLLGDGYTF	TGTGCCAGCAGTGAAGACCTTCTCCTTGGAGATGGCTACACCTTC	-	-	TRBV6-1	TRBJ1-2
CASSMEGMSNQPQHF	TGTGCCAGTAGTATGGAGGGGATGAGCAATCAGCCCCAGCATTTT	-	-	TRBV19	TRBJ1-5
CAWRAAGRDEQFF	TGTGCCTGGAGGGCGGCGGGAAGGGATGAGCAGTTCTTC	-	-	TRBV30	TRBJ2-1
CASSKLERDNYGYTF	TGTGCCAGCAGCAAATTAGAGAGAGATAACTATGGCTACACCTTC	-	-	TRBV21-1	TRBJ1-2
CASTFAVGDAYF	TGTGCCAGCACTTTCGCCGTGGGAGACGCGTACTTC	-	-	TRBV28	TRBJ2-7
CASSDRASLGYTF	TGCGCCAGCAGCGACAGGGCCTCCCTCGGCTACACCTTC	-	TRBD1	TRBV5-1	TRBJ1-2
CASSPTSAVYNEQFF	TGTGCCAGCAGCCCAACTAGCGCCGTTTACAATGAGCAGTTCTTC	-	TRBD2	TRBV7-3	TRBJ2-1
CASTVTGAYNEQFF	TGTGCCAGCACCGTGACAGGGGCCTACAATGAGCAGTTCTTC	-	TRBD1	TRBV27	TRBJ2-1
CASSKIAGGSYNEQFF	TGTGCCAGCAGCAAAATAGCGGGAGGGTCCTACAATGAGCAGTTCTTC	-	TRBD2	TRBV7-6	TRBJ2-1
CSVVTSGRETQYF	TGCAGCGTTGTTACTAGCGGGAGAGAGACCCAGTACTTC	-	TRBD2	TRBV29-1	TRBJ2-5